In this sample, the clone carrying this TCR beta chain turned up a few times. Its antigen is unidentified. TCRdb re-called the RT-PCR reads through MiXCR, storing one row per CDR3 protein. The sample shows roughly 700,000 distinct CDR3 sequences, 15% to 17% of them seen only once. This sample was taken from a study of response to subunit inactivated influenza vaccine. Study conclusions and caveats: It was suggested by the authors that few new T cells are recruited by each seasonal influenza vaccination.

CDR1 and CDR2 (germline): LGHNA, YNFKEQ. After removal of 0 bases from V and 6 bases from J, the junction contained 10 bases not matched to a gene. The CDR3 contains 17 residues. The chain is built from TRBV4-2 and TRBJ2-4; 8 nucleotides match TRBD2. This receptor was taken from a man aged 50 or older who received an inactivated influenza vaccine. Sequencing was performed on PBMCs from blood, taken about 13 days after vaccination. The CDR3 sequence is CASSQDRGGTLGNIQYF. In DNA, the CDR3 is TGTGCCAGCAGCCAAGATCGCGGGGGGACCCTGGGAAACATTCAGTACTTC.